This T cell receptor (beta chain) comes out of a study of cytomegalovirus exposure and HLA in healthy donors. Overall study findings and caveats: Among CMV-associated TCR beta chains, most appeared HLA-restricted in a later analysis. The investigators catalogued some 160 TCR beta chains as cytomegalovirus-associated.

To note about this clone: Antigen specificity is unknown.

PCR involved 60 Vbeta and 13 Jbeta primers. TCRdb keeps only in-frame clones here, not all; method: immunoSEQ multiplex PCR. The sample lists about 180,000 clones; 84% were seen once. Germline CDR1 is SGDLS and CDR2 is YYNGEE. The CDR3 has 16 amino acids. The V and J ends lost 2 bases and 1 base, in that order; junction bases with no gene match: 8. The clonotype originates from a man aged 18-30 years in good health and CMV-seronegative. Sequencing was performed on PBMCs. This rearrangement joins TRBV9 to TRBJ1-2; 7 nucleotides match TRBD1. This chain's CDR3 is CASSVTKGQLNYGYTF. The CDR3 DNA reads TGTGCCAGCAGCGTGACGAAGGGACAGCTTAACTATGGCTACACCTTC.